This T cell receptor beta chain was captured by sequencing in a study of T cells expressing NK-cell markers. CDR1 and CDR2 from the germline V gene are MDHEN and SYDVKM. The CDR3 covers 14 residues. With regard to this clonotype: Its antigen is undetermined.

General observations from the study: Topping the CD3+CD56-NKG2C+ fraction as well were these clonotypes, in a few donors.

TCRdb re-called the 5' RACE reads; every CDR3 protein appears as one record, without DNA. The sample data list more than 400,000 distinct CDR3 sequences. The chain has TRBV28 and TRBJ2-1; TCRdb's D gene call, TRBD2, goes unchecked for lack of DNA. The clonotype originates from a woman between 18 and 75 years old in good health. Sequencing was done on a sample of blood T cells: a sorted CD56 or NKG2C T cell subset, CD4+ or CD8+ T cells, or bulk PBMC T cells (not recorded which). CDR3 amino acids: CASSSAGGPYEQFF.